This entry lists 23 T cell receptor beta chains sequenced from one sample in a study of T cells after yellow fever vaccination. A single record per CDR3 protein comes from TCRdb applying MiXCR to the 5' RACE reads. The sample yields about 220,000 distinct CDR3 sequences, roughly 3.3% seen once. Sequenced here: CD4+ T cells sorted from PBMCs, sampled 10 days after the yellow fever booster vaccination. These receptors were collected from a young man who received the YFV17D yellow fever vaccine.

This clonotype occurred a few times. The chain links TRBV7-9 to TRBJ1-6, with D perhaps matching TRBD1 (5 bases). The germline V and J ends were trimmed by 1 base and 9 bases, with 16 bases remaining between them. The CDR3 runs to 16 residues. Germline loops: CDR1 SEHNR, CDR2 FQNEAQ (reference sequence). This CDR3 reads CASSLEDGAGGSPLHF. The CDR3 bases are TGTGCCAGCAGCTTAGAGGACGGAGCCGGGGGTTCACCCCTCCACTTT.

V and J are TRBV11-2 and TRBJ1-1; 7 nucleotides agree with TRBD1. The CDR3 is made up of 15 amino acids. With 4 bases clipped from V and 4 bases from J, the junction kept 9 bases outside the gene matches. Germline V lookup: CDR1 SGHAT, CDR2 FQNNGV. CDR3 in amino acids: CASSSIQGLGTEAFF. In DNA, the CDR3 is TGTGCCAGCAGCTCCATACAGGGGCTGGGCACTGAAGCTTTCTTT. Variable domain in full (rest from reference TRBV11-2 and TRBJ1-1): EAGVAQSPRYKIIEKRQSVAFWCNPISGHATLYWYQQILGQGPKLLIQFQNNGVVDDSQLPKDRFSAERLKGVDSTLKIQPAKLEDSAVYLCASSSIQGLGTEAFFGQGTRLTVV.

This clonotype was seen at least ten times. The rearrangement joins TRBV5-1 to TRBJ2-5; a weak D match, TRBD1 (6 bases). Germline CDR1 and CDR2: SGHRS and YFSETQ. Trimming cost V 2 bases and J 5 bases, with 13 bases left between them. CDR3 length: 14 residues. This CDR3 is CASSLLGALETQYF. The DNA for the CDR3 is TGCGCCAGCAGCTTACTGGGGGCGTTGGAGACCCAGTACTTC.

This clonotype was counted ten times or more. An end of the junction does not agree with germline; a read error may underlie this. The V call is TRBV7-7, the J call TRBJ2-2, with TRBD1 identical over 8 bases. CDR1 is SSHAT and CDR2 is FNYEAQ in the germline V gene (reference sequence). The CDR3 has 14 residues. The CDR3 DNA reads TGTGCTAGCAGTTCGGGACAGGACACCGGGGAGCTGTTTTTT. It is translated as CASSSGQDTGELFF.

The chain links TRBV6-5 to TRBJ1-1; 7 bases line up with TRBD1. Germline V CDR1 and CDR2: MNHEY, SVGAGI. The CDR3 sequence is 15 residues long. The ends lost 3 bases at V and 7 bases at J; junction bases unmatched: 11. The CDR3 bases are TGTGCCAGCAGTTATTGGAGGGGGCATTCGGTTGAAGCTTTCTTT. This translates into CASSYWRGHSVEAFF.

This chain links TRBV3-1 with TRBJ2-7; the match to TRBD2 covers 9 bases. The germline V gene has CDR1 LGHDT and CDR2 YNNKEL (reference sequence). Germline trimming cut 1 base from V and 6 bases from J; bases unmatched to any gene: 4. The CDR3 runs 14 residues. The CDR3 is CASSQVGLAGEQYF. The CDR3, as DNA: TGTGCCAGCAGCCAAGTGGGACTAGCAGGCGAGCAGTACTTC.

The DNA for the CDR3 is TGTGCCAGCAAATTTTCGTCCCGTTACGAGCAGTACTTC. This encodes CASKFSSRYEQYF. The V call is TRBV6-2 or TRBV6-3, the J call TRBJ2-7; D uncertain. This CDR3 comprises 13 residues. Germline loops: CDR1 MNHEY, CDR2 SVGEGT. V lost 7 bases and J lost 4, with 14 bases in between.

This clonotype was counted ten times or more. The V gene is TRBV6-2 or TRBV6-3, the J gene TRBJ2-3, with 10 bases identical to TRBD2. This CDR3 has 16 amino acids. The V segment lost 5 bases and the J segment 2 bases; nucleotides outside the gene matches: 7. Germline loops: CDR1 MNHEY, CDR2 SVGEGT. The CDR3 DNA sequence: TGTGCCAGCAGTAGCCTAGCGGGGGCCGTCACAGATACGCAGTATTTT. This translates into CASSSLAGAVTDTQYF.

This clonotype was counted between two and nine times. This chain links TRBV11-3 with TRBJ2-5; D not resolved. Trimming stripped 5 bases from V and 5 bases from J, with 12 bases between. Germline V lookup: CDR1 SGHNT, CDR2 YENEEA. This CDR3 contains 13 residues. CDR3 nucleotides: TGTGCCAGCAGCAAACGTAACCGGGAGACCCAGTACTTC. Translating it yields CASSKRNRETQYF. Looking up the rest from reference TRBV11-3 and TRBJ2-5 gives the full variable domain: EAGVVQSPRYKIIEKKQPVAFWCNPISGHNTLYWYLQNLGQGPELLIRYENEEAVDDSQLPKDRFSAERLKGVDSTLKIQPAELGDSAVYLCASSKRNRETQYFGPGTRLLVL.

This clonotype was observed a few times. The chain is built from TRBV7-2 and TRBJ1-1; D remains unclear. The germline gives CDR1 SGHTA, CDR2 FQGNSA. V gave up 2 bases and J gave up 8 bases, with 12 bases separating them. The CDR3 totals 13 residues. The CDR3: CASSLSREEEAFF. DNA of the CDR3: TGTGCCAGCAGCTTATCCCGGGAGGAGGAAGCTTTCTTT.

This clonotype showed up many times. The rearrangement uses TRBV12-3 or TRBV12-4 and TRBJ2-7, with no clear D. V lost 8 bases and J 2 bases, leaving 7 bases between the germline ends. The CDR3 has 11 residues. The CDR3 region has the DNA TGTGCCAGCGGCCGAGCCTACGAGCAGTACTTC. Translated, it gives CASGRAYEQYF.

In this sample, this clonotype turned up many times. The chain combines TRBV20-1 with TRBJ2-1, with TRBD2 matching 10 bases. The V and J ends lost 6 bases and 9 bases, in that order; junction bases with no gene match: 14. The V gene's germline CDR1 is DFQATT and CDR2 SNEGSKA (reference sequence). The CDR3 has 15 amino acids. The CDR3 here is CSAGLPSGGAIEQFF. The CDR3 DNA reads TGCAGTGCGGGCCTCCCCAGCGGGGGGGCCATTGAGCAGTTCTTC.

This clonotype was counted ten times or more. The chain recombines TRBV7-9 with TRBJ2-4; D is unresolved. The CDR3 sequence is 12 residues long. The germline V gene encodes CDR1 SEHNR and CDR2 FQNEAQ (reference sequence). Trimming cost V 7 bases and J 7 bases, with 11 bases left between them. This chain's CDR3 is CASMPEGNIQYF. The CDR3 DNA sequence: TGTGCCAGCATGCCGGAAGGGAACATTCAGTACTTC.

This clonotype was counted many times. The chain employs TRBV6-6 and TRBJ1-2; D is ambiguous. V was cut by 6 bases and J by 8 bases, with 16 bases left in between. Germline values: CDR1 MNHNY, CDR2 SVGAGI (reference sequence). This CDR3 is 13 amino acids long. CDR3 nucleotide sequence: TGTGCCAGCAGAGACAACCCGGAGTGGGGCTACACCTTC. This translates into CASRDNPEWGYTF.

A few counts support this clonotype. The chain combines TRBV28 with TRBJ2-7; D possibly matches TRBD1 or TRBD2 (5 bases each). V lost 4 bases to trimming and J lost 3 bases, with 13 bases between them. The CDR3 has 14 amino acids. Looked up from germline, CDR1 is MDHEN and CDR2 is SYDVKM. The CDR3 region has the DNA TGTGCCAGCAGTTGGGGGATGGGTAACTACGAGCAGTACGTC. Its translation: CASSWGMGNYEQYV.

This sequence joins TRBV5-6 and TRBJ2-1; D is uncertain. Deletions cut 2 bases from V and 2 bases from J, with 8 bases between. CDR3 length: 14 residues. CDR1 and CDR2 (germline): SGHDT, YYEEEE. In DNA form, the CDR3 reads TGTGCCAGCAGCTTTATCCCGCCCTACAATGAGCAGTTCTTC. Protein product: CASSFIPPYNEQFF.

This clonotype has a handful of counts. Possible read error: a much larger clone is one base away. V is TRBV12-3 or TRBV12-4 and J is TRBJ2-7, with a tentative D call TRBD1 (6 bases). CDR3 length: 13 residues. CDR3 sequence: CVSSWEGGYEQYF. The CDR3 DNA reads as TGTGTCAGCAGTTGGGAAGGGGGCTACGAGCAGTACTTC.

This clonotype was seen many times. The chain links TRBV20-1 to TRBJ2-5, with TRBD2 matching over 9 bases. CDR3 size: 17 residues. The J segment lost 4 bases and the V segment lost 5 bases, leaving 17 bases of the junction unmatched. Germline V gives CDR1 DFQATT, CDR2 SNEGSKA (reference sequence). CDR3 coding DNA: TGCAGTGCTCCCCGGGAGAGCGGGGGGTACGCCCGAGAGACCCAGTACTTC. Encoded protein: CSAPRESGGYARETQYF.

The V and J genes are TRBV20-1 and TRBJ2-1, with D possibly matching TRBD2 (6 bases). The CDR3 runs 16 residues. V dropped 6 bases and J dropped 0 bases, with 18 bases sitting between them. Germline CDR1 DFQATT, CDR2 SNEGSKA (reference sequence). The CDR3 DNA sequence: TGCAGTGCCTTAGATCCTAGCGCCCGCTCCTACAATGAGCAGTTCTTC. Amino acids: CSALDPSARSYNEQFF.

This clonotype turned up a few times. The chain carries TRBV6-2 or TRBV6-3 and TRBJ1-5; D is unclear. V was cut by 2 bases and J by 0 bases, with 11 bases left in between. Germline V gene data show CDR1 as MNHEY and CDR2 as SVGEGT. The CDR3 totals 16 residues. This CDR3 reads CASSYDPRYSNQPQHF. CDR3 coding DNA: TGTGCCAGCAGTTACGATCCAAGATATAGCAATCAGCCCCAGCATTTT.

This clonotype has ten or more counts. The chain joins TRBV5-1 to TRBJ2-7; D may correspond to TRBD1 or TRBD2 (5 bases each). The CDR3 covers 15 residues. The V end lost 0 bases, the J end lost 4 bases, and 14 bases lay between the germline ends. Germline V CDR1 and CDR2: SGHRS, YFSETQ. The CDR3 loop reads CASSLVGDLLYEQYF. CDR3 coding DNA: TGCGCCAGCAGCTTGGTAGGGGACCTCTTATACGAGCAGTACTTC.

The CDR3 here is CASSPGDRQNTEAFF. The CDR3 DNA is TGTGCCAGCAGCCCGGGGGACAGGCAGAACACTGAAGCTTTCTTT. V is TRBV5-6 and J is TRBJ1-1; 8 nucleotides line up with TRBD1. V shed 4 bases, J shed 1 base, and the junction held 6 bases outside the gene matches. Per germline, CDR1 SGHDT and CDR2 YYEEEE. The CDR3 runs to 15 residues. Drawing the rest from reference TRBV5-6 and TRBJ1-1, the complete variable domain is DAGVTQSPTHLIKTRGQQVTLRCSPKSGHDTVSWYQQALGQGPQFIFQYYEEEERQRGNFPDRFSGHQFPNYSSELNVNALLLGDSALYLCASSPGDRQNTEAFFGQGTRLTVV.

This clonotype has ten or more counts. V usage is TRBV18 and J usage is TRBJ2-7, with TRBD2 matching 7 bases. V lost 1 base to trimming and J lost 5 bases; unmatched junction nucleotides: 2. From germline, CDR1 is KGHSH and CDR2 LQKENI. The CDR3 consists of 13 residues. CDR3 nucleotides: TGTGCCAGCTCACCACGGGGAGGGGACGAGCAGTACGTC. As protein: CASSPRGGDEQYV.